Below are 14 T cell receptor beta chains sequenced from a single sample in a study of CD8+ T cells in alopecia areata. Stated treatment: oral pan-JAK inhibitor, 5-10 mg twice daily. The authors extracted RNA and reverse transcribed it into cDNA as the sequencing template. Using immunoSEQ multiplex PCR, the repertoire was profiled, and TCRdb retains in-frame clones only, with some absent. Among 130,000 or so clones listed, 61% were seen once. The source was CD4+ T cells sorted from blood, collected at week 4, from a patient treated with tofacitinib. The receptors originated from a human donor with alopecia areata.

This clone was seen a handful of times. V is TRBV27 and J is TRBJ2-1; 10 bases are a match to TRBD2. CDR1 is MNHEY, CDR2 SMNVEV, per germline (reference sequence). Trimming cost V 4 bases and J 8 bases; bases outside gene matches: 8. The CDR3 loop spans 15 amino acids. The CDR3 nucleotides are TGTGCCAGCAGTTCGCCGGGACTAGCGTATGATGAGCAGTTCTTC. Its translation: CASSSPGLAYDEQFF.

This clone was observed a single time. This rearrangement joins TRBV7-2 to TRBJ2-5, with D unresolved. Germline lookup yields CDR1 SGHTA and CDR2 FQGNSA. This CDR3 is built from 13 residues. Between the trimmed V and J ends, which lost 4 bases and 0 bases, there was a span of 6 bases. The CDR3 nucleotides read TGTGCCAGCAGCTCCGAATACCAAGAGACCCAGTACTTC. Amino acids: CASSSEYQETQYF.

The V and J genes are TRBV29-1 and TRBJ1-5; 7 bases fit TRBD1. The CDR3 is 13 residues long. V lost 4 bases, J lost 6 bases, and 6 bases stayed unmatched. Germline V gene lookup returns CDR1 SQVTM and CDR2 ANQGSEA. The CDR3 DNA reads as TGCAGCGTTGTGTGGCAGGGGGGTCAGCCCCAGCATTTT. This translates into CSVVWQGGQPQHF. The whole variable domain, remainder taken from reference TRBV29-1 and TRBJ1-5, is SAVISQKPSRDICQRGTSLTIQCQVDSQVTMMFWYRQQPGQSLTLIATANQGSEATYESGFVIDKFPISRPNLTFSTLTVSNMSPEDSSIYLCSVVWQGGQPQHFGDGTRLSIL.

This clone has just a few counts. V gene TRBV10-3 combines with J gene TRBJ1-4; D is perhaps TRBD1 (6 bases). V was cut by 0 bases and J by 11 bases, with 16 bases left in between. The CDR3 consists of 15 residues. Germline CDR1 ENHRY, CDR2 SYGVKD. The CDR3 sequence: CAISESRDIWVKLFF. The CDR3 DNA follows: TGTGCCATCAGTGAGTCGAGGGACATCTGGGTGAAACTGTTTTTT.

The chain couples TRBV5-1 to TRBJ2-5; TRBD2 matches at 16 bases. The CDR3 runs to 20 residues. V was clipped by 2 bases and J by 1 base; unmatched bases: 11. Germline V gene lookup returns CDR1 SGHRS and CDR2 YFSETQ. The CDR3 sequence: CASSLSPGLAGGPGQETQYF. CDR3 DNA: TGCGCCAGCAGCTTATCTCCGGGACTAGCGGGGGGGCCGGGCCAAGAGACCCAGTACTTC.

This clone has only a few counts. The J gene is TRBJ1-2, the V gene TRBV30; tentatively, D is TRBD1 (6 bases). V shed 4 bases and J shed 6 bases, with 15 bases lying between them. Looked up from germline, CDR1 is GTSNPN and CDR2 is SVGIG (reference sequence). The CDR3 is 13 residues long. CDR3 bases: TGTGCCTGGATAGAGACCAGGGGTGATGGCTACACCTTC. It yields the protein CAWIETRGDGYTF.

The chain employs TRBV13 and TRBJ1-1; a possible D gene is TRBD1 (6 bases). This CDR3 region has 16 residues. CDR1 and CDR2 from the germline V gene are PRHDT and FYEKMQ (reference sequence). V dropped 2 bases and J dropped 2 bases, with 15 bases sitting between them. The DNA for the CDR3 is TGTGCCAGCAGCTTAAGGCCACAGGGAGAAAACACTGAAGCTTTCTTT. Amino acid sequence: CASSLRPQGENTEAFF.

The chain couples TRBV7-2 to TRBJ2-3; tentatively, D is TRBD2 (5 bases). The germline V gene encodes CDR1 SGHTA and CDR2 FQGNSA. V lost 5 bases to trimming and J lost 2 bases, with 17 bases between them. This CDR3 region has 16 residues. The CDR3 DNA sequence: TGTGCCAGCAGCCCCCCGGGGTCACCTGTCACAGATACGCAGTATTTT. Translated: CASSPPGSPVTDTQYF.

V and J are TRBV9 and TRBJ1-1, with TRBD1 as a possible D gene (5 bases). This CDR3 is 15 amino acids long. V gave up 4 bases and J gave up 3 bases, with 16 bases separating them. Germline values: CDR1 SGDLS, CDR2 YYNGEE. CDR3 loop: CASSTTGATDTEAFF. The CDR3 coding sequence is TGTGCCAGCAGCACGACCGGGGCCACCGACACTGAAGCTTTCTTT.

The rearrangement uses TRBV4-1 and TRBJ1-2; D is undetermined. The CDR3 runs to 15 residues. Per germline, CDR1 MGHRA and CDR2 YSYEKL. V was trimmed by 0 bases and J by 8 bases, leaving 16 bases between them. The CDR3 DNA reads TGCGCCAGCAGCCAAGATAGGGCCAGGCTCCGAGGCTACACCTTC. It specifies CASSQDRARLRGYTF.

The chain joins TRBV7-2 to TRBJ2-1; D is ambiguous. Trimming pared 4 bases from V and 4 bases from J, leaving 2 bases between. The germline CDR1 and CDR2 sequences are SGHTA and FQGNSA. This CDR3 has 11 residues. For the CDR3, the DNA is TGTGCCAGCAGCTGGTACAATGAGCAGTTCTTC. This codes for CASSWYNEQFF. The variable domain in full, completed from reference TRBV7-2 and TRBJ2-1, reads GAGVSQSPSNKVTEKGKDVELRCDPISGHTALYWYRQSLGQGLEFLIYFQGNSAPDKSGLPSDRFSAERTGGSVSTLTIQRTQQEDSAVYLCASSWYNEQFFGPGTRLTVL.

The chain carries TRBV5-4 and TRBJ1-1; the match to TRBD1 covers 9 bases. J lost 3 bases, V lost 6 bases, and 9 bases had no gene match. The CDR3 length is 15 residues. Germline lookup yields CDR1 SGHNT and CDR2 YYREEE (reference sequence). In DNA form, the CDR3 reads TGTGCCAGCACGGGTCGAACAGGGGGCTACACTGAAGCTTTCTTT. Amino acid sequence: CASTGRTGGYTEAFF.

This clone has only a few counts. The rearrangement links TRBV2 to TRBJ1-1, with D perhaps TRBD1 (6 bases). The CDR3 length is 15 residues. V lost 11 bases, J lost 1 base, and 20 bases lay in between. Germline V gives CDR1 SNHLY, CDR2 FYNNEI. CDR3 bases: TGTGCCGTCGGGGGGCAGTCAGAAGGGAACACTGAAGCTTTCTTT. Protein: CAVGGQSEGNTEAFF.

In this sample, this clone turned up a few times. This chain links TRBV5-1 with TRBJ1-4, with D unresolved. Trimming removed 0 bases at V and 8 bases at J, with 14 bases between. From germline, CDR1 is SGHRS and CDR2 YFSETQ. The CDR3 covers 15 residues. The CDR3 DNA reads TGCGCCAGCAGCTTGGTGACAAGTACGGGCGAAAAACTGTTTTTT. This sequence encodes CASSLVTSTGEKLFF.